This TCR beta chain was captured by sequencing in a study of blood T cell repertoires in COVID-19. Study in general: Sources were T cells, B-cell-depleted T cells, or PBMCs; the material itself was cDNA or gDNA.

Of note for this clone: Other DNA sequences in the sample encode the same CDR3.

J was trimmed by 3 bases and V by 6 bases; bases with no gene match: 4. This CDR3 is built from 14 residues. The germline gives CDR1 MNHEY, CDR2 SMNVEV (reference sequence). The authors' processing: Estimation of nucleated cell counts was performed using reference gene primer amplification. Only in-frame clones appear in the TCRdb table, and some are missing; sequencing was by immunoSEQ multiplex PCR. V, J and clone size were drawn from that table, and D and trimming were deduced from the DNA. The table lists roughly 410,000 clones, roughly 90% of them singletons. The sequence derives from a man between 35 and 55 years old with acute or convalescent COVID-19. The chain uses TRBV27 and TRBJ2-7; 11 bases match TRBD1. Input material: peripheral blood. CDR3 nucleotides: TGTGCCAGCAGCCCCGGGACAGGGGGCTACGAGCAGTACTTC. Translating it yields CASSPGTGGYEQYF.